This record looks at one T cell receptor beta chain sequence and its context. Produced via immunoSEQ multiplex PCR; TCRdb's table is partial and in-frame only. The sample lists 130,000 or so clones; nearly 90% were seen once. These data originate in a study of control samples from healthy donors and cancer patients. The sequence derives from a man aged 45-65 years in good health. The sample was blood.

In nucleotides, the CDR3 is TGTGCCAGCAGTCCCCTGGGGGGGCCAGAGTCCTACGAGCAGTACTTC. Its translation: CASSPLGGPESYEQYF. The chain combines TRBV7-9 with TRBJ2-7, with D perhaps TRBD2 (7 bases). Germline V gene lookup returns CDR1 SEHNR and CDR2 FQNEAQ (reference sequence). The CDR3 sequence is 16 residues long. Trimming removed 6 bases from V and 1 base from J, with 19 bases in between.